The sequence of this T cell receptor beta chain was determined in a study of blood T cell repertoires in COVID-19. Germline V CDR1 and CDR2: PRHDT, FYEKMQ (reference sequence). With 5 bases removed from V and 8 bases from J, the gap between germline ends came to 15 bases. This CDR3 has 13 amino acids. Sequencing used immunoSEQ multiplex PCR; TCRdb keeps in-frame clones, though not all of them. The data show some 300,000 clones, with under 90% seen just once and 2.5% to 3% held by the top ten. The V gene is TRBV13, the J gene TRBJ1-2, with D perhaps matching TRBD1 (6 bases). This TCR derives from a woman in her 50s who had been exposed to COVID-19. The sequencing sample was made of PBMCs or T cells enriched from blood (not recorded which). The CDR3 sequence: CASSRASGGGYTF. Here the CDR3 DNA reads TGTGCCAGCAGCCGGGCCTCGGGGGGCGGCTACACCTTC.